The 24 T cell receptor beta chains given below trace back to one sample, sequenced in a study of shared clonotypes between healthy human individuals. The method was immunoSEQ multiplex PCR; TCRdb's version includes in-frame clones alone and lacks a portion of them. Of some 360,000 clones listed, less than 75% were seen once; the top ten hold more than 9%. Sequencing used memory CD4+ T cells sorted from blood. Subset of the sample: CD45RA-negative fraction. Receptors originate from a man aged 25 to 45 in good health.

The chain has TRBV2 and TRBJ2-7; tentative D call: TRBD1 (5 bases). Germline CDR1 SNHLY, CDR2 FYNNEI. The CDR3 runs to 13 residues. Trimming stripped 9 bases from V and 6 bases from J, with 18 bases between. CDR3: CASGALSEGEQYF. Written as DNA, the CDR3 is TGTGCCAGTGGGGCCCTGAGCGAAGGCGAGCAGTACTTC.

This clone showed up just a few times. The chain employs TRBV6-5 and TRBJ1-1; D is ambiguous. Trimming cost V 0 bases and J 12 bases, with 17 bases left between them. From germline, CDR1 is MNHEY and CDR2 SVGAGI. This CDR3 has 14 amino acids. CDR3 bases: TGTGCCAGCAGTTACTCGTTTGCAAACCTGAGACCTTTCTTT. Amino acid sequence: CASSYSFANLRPFF.

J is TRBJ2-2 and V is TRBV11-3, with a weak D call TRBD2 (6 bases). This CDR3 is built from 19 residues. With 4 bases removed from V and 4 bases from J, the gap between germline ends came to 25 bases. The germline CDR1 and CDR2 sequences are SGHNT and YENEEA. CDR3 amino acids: CASSSGTFGLTAGTGELFF. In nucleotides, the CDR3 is TGTGCCAGCAGCTCAGGGACTTTCGGGCTGACAGCGGGCACCGGGGAGCTGTTTTTT. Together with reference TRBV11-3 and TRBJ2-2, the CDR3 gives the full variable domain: EAGVVQSPRYKIIEKKQPVAFWCNPISGHNTLYWYLQNLGQGPELLIRYENEEAVDDSQLPKDRFSAERLKGVDSTLKIQPAELGDSAVYLCASSSGTFGLTAGTGELFFGEGSRLTVL.

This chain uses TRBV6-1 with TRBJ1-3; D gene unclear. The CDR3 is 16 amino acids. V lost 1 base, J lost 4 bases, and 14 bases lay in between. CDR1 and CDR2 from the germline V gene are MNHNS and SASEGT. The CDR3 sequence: CASSEEGSFAGNTIYF. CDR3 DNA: TGTGCCAGCAGTGAAGAGGGATCCTTTGCGGGAAACACCATATATTTT.

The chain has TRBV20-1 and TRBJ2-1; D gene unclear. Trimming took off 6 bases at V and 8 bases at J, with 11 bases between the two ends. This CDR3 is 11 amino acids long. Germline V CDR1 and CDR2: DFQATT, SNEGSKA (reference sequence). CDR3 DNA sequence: TGCAGTGCCCTCTCGGAATATGAGCAGTTCTTC. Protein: CSALSEYEQFF.

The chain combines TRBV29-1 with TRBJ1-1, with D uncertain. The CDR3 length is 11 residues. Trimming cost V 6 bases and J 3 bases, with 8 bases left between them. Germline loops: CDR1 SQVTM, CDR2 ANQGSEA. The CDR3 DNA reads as TGCAGCGTCATCCGTGACACTGAAGCTTTCTTT. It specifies CSVIRDTEAFF.

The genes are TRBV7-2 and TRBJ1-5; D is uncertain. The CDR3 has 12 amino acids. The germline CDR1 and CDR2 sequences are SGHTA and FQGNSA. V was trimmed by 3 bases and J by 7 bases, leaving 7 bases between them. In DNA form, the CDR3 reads TGTGCCAGCAGCTTCGGAGGGCAGCCCCAGCATTTT. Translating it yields CASSFGGQPQHF.

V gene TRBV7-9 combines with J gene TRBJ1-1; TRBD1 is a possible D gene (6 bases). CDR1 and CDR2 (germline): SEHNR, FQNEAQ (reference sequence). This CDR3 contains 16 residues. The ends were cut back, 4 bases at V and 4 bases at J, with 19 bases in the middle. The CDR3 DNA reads TGTGCCAGCAGCTCACCCCCAGGGACATCCGTCACTGAAGCTTTCTTT. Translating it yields CASSSPPGTSVTEAFF.

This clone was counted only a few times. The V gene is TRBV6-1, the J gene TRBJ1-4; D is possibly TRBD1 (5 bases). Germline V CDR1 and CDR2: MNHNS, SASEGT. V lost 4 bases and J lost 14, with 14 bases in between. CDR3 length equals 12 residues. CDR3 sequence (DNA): TGTGCCAGCAGTGTCCGTGTCGGGGGGCTGTTTTTT. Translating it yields CASSVRVGGLFF.

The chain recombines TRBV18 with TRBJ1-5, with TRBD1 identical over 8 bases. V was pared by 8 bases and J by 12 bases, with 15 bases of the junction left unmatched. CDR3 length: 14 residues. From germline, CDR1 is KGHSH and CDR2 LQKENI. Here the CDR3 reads CASSEGQAQRLQHF. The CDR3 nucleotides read TGTGCCAGCAGCGAGGGACAGGCGCAACGGCTCCAGCATTTT. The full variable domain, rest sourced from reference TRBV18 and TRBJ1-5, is NAGVMQNPRHLVRRRGQEARLRCSPMKGHSHVYWYRQLPEEGLKFMVYLQKENIIDESGMPKERFSAEFPKEGPSILRIQQVVRGDSAAYFCASSEGQAQRLQHFGDGTRLSIL.

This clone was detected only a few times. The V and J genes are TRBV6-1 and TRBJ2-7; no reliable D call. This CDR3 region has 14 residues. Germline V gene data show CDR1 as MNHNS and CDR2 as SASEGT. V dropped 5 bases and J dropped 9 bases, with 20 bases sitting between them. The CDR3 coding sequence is TGTGCCAGCAGTCGGTCCAGGCCCGGTGGGTGGCAGTACTTC. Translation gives CASSRSRPGGWQYF.

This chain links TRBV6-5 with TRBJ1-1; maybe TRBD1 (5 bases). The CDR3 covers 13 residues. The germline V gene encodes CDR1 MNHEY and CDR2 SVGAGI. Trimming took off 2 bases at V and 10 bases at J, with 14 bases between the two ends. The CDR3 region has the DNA TGTGCCAGCAGTTACCGGGAAGGGGAGGGAGCTTTCTTT. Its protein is CASSYREGEGAFF.

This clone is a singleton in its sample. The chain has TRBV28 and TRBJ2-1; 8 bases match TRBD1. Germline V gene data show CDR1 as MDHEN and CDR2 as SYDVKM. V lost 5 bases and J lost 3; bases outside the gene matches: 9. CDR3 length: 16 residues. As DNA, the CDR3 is TGTGCCAGCAGTCTCCCACTGGGGACAGGCTACAATGAGCAGTTCTTC. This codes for CASSLPLGTGYNEQFF.

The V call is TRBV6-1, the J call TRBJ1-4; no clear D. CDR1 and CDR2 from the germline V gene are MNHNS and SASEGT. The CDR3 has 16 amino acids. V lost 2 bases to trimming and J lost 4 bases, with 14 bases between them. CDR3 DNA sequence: TGTGCCAGCAGTGAATTAGCGGGAGGAGATAATGAAAAACTGTTTTTT. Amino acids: CASSELAGGDNEKLFF.

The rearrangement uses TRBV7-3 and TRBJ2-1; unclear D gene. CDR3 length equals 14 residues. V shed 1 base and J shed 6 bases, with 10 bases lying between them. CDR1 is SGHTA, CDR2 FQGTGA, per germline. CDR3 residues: CASSLSLVGNEQFF. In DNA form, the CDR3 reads TGTGCCAGCAGCTTAAGCCTAGTGGGCAATGAGCAGTTCTTC.

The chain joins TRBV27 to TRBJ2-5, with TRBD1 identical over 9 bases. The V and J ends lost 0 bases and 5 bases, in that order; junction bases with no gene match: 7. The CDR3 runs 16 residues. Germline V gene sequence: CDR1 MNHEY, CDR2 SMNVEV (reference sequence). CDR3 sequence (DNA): TGTGCCAGCAGTTTATCCGGACAGGGGTCAGGGGAGACCCAGTACTTC. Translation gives CASSLSGQGSGETQYF.

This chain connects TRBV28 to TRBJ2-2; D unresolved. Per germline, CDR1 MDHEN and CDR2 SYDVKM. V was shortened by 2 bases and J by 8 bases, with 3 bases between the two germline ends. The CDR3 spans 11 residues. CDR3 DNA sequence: TGTGCCAGCAGTTTACAGGGGGAGCTGTTTTTT. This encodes CASSLQGELFF.

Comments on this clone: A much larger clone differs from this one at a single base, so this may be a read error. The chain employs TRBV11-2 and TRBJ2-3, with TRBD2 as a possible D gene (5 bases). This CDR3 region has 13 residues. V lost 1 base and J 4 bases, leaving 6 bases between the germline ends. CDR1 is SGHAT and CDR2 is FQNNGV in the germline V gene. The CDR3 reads CASSLGGSDTQYF. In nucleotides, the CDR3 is TGTGCCAGCAGCTTAGGCGGGTCAGATACGCAGTATTTT.

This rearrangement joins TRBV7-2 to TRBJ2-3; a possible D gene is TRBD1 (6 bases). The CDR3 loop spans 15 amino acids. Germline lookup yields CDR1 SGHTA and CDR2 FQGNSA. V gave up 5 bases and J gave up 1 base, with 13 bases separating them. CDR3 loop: CASSRQVGGTDTQYF. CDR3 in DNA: TGTGCCAGCAGCCGACAGGTAGGGGGCACAGATACGCAGTATTTT.

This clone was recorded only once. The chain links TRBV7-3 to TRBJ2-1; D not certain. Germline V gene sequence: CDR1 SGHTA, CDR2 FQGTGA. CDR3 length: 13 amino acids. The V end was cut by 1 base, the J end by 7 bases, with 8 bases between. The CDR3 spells CASSLSDPNEQFF. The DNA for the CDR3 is TGTGCCAGCAGCTTAAGTGACCCGAATGAGCAGTTCTTC. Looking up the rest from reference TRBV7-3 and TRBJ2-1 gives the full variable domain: GAGVSQTPSNKVTEKGKYVELRCDPISGHTALYWYRQSLGQGPEFLIYFQGTGAADDSGLPNDRFFAVRPEGSVSTLKIQRTERGDSAVYLCASSLSDPNEQFFGPGTRLTVL.

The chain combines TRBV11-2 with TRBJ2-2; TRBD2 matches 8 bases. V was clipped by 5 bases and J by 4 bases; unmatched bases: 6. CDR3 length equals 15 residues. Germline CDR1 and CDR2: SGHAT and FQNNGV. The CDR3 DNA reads TGTGCCAGCAGCCGCGGACTAGCTTCCACCGGGGAGCTGTTTTTT. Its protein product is CASSRGLASTGELFF.

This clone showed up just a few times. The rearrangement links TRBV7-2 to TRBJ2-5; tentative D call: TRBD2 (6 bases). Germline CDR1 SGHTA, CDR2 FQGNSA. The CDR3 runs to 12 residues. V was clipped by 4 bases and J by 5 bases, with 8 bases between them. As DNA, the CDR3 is TGTGCCAGCAGCTACGGGGGTGAGACCCAGTACTTC. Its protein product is CASSYGGETQYF.

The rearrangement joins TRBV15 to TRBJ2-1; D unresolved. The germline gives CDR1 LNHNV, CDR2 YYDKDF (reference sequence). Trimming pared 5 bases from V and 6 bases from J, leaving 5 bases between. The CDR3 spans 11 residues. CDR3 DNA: TGTGCCACCAGCGCTATCAATGAGCAGTTCTTC. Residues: CATSAINEQFF.

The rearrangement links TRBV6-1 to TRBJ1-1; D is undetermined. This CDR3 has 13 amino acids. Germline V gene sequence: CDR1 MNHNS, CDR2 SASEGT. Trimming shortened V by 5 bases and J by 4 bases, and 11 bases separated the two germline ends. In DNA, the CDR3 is TGTGCCAGCAGTTATAATGTGGGCACTGAAGCTTTCTTT. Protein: CASSYNVGTEAFF.